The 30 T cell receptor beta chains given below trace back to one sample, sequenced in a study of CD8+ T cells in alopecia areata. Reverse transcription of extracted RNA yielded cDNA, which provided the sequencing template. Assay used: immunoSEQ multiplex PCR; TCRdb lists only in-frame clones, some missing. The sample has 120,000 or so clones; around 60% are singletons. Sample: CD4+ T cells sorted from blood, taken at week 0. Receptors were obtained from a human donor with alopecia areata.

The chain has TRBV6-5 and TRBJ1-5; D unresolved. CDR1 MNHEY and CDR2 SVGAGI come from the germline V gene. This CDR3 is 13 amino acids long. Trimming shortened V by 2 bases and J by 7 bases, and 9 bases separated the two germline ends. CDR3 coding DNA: TGTGCCAGCAGTTACACCATCCGGCAGCCCCAGCATTTT. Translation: CASSYTIRQPQHF.

The CDR3, as DNA: TGCGCCAGCAGCTTGGACACGGGGACAGCTTTCTTT. This gives the protein CASSLDTGTAFF. This rearrangement joins TRBV5-1 to TRBJ1-1; D may be TRBD1 (5 bases). CDR1 SGHRS and CDR2 YFSETQ come from the germline V gene. The CDR3 sequence is 12 residues long. The germline V and J ends were trimmed by 0 bases and 10 bases, with 10 bases remaining between them.

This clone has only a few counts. In DNA, the CDR3 is TGCGCCAGCAGCTTTGGCGGGACTAGCGGCAACAATGAGCAGTTCTTC. It encodes CASSFGGTSGNNEQFF. V gene TRBV5-1 combines with J gene TRBJ2-1, with 11 positions matching TRBD2. CDR3 length equals 16 residues. Germline V gives CDR1 SGHRS, CDR2 YFSETQ. Trimming at V came to 2 bases and at J to 5 bases, leaving 6 bases not matched to a gene.

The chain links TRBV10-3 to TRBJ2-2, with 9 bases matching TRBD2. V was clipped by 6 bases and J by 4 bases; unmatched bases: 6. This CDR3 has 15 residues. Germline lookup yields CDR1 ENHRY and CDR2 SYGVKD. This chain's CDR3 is CAISQAGGGTGELFF. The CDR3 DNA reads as TGTGCCATCAGCCAAGCGGGGGGAGGCACCGGGGAGCTGTTTTTT.

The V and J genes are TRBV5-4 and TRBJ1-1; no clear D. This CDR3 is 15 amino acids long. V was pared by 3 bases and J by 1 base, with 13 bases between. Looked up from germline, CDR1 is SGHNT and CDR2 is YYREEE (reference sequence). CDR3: CASSWGDGPNTEAFF. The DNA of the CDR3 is TGTGCCAGCAGCTGGGGAGACGGGCCGAACACTGAAGCTTTCTTT.

The CDR3 loop is CASSFWRGGSYNEQFF. The CDR3 DNA is TGTGCCAGCAGCTTCTGGCGGGGGGGCTCCTACAATGAGCAGTTCTTC. V gene TRBV7-2 combines with J gene TRBJ2-1, with 9 bases lining up with TRBD2. Germline V gene sequence: CDR1 SGHTA, CDR2 FQGNSA. This CDR3 contains 16 residues. V gave up 3 bases and J gave up 0 bases; unmatched junction bases: 3.

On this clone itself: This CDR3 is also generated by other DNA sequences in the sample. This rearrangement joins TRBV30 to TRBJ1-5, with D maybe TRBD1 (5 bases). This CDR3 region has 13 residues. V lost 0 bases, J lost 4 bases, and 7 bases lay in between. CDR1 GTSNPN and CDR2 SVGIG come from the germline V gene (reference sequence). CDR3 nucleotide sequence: TGTGCCTGGAGTGTACGGGGGAATCAGCCCCAGCATTTT. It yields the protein CAWSVRGNQPQHF. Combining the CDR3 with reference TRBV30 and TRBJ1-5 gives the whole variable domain SQTIHQWPATLVQPVGSPLSLECTVEGTSNPNLYWYRQAAGRGLQLLFYSVGIGQISSEVPQNLSASRPQDRQFILSSKKLLLSDSGFYLCAWSVRGNQPQHFGDGTRLSIL.

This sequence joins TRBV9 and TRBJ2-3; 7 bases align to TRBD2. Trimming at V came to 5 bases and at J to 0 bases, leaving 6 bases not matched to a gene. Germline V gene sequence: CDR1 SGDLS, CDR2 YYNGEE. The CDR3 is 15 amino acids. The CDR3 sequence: CASSPGGSSTDTQYF. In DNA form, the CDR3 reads TGTGCCAGCAGTCCCGGGGGGTCTAGCACAGATACGCAGTATTTT.

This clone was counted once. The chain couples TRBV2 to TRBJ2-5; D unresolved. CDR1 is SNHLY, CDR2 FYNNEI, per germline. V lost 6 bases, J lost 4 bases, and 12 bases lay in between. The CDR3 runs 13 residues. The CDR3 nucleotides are TGTGCCAGCAGCCAACAGAAAATAGAGACCCAGTACTTC. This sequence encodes CASSQQKIETQYF.

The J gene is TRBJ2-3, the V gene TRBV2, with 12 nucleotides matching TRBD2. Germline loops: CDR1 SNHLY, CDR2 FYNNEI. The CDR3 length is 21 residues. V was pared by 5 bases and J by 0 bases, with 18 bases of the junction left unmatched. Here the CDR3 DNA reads TGTGCCAGCAGTCCCCATTTACTAGCGGGGGGTTTTTACGCTAGCACAGATACGCAGTATTTT. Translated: CASSPHLLAGGFYASTDTQYF.

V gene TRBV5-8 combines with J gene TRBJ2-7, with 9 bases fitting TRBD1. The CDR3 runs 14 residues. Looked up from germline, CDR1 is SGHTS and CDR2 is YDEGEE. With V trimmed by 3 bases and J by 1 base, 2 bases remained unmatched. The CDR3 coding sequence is TGTGCCAGCAGCTCGGGACAGGGTTCCTACGAGCAGTACTTC. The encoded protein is CASSSGQGSYEQYF.

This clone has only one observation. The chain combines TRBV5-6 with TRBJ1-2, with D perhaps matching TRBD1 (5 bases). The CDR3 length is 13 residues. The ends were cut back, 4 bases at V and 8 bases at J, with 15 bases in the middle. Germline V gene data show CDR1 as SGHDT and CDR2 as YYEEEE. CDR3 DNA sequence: TGTGCCAGCAGCCTGCGGGGGAGCAACGGCTACACCTTC. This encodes CASSLRGSNGYTF.

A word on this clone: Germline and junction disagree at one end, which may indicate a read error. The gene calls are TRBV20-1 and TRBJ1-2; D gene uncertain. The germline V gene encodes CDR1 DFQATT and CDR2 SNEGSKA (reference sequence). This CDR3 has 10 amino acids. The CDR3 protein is CSARAEGTNF. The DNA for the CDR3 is TGCAGTGCTAGAGCCGAGGGAACCAACTTC.

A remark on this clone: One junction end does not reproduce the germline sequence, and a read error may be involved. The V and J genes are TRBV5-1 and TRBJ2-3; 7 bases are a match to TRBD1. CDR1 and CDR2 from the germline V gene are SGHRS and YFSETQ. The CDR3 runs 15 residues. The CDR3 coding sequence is TGCGCCAGCAGCTTGGGACAGGGAAACACAGATACACAGTATTTT. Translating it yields CASSLGQGNTDTQYF.

The chain's CDR3 is CASGTFQETQYF. The CDR3 bases are TGTGCCAGCGGGACATTTCAAGAGACCCAGTACTTC. The genes are TRBV6-6 and TRBJ2-5; D might be TRBD1 (6 bases). V lost 8 bases to trimming and J lost 2 bases, with 9 bases between them. The CDR3 sequence is 12 residues long. The germline CDR1 and CDR2 sequences are MNHNY and SVGAGI (reference sequence).

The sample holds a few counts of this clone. The DNA for the CDR3 is TGTGCCAGCAGTTACTCGCCCAGCTCTGGGGCCAACGTCCTGACTTTC. Its translation: CASSYSPSSGANVLTF. This rearrangement joins TRBV6-5 to TRBJ2-6; D is unresolved. CDR1 is MNHEY and CDR2 is SVGAGI in the germline V gene. The CDR3 spans 16 residues. The V end lost 0 bases, the J end lost 0 bases, and 6 bases lay between the germline ends.

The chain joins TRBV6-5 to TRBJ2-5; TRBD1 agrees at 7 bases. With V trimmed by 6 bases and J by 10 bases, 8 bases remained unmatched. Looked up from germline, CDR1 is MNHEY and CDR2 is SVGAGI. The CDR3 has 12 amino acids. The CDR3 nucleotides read TGTGCCAGCAGACACCCCCAGGGGGACCAGTACTTC. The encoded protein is CASRHPQGDQYF.

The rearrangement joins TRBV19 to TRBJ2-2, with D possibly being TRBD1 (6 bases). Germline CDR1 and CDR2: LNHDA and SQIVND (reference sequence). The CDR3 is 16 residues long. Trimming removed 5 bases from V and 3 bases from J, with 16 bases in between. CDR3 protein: CASSSPPGQDTGELFF. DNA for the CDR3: TGTGCCAGTAGTTCACCCCCGGGACAAGACACCGGGGAGCTGTTTTTT.

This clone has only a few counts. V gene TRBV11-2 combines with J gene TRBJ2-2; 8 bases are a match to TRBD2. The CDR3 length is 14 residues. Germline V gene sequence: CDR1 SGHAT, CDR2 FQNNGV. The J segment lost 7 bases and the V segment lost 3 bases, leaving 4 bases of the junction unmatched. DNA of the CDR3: TGTGCCAGCAGCTTTGGGACTAGTTACGGGGAGCTGTTTTTT. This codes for CASSFGTSYGELFF. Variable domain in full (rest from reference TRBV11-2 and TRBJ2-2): EAGVAQSPRYKIIEKRQSVAFWCNPISGHATLYWYQQILGQGPKLLIQFQNNGVVDDSQLPKDRFSAERLKGVDSTLKIQPAKLEDSAVYLCASSFGTSYGELFFGEGSRLTVL.

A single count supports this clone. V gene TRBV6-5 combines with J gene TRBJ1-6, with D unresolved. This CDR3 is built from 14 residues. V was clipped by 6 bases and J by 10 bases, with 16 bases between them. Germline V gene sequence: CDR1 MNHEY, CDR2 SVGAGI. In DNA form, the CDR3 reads TGTGCCAGCAGCATGGGCAGAGTAAACTCACCCCTCCACTTT. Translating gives CASSMGRVNSPLHF.

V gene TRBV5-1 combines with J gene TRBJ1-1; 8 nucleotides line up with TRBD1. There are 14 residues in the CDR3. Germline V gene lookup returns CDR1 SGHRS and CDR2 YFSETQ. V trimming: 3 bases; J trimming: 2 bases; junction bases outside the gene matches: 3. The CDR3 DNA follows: TGCGCCAGCAGCTCTGACAGGGGTAACACTGAAGCTTTCTTT. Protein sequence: CASSSDRGNTEAFF.

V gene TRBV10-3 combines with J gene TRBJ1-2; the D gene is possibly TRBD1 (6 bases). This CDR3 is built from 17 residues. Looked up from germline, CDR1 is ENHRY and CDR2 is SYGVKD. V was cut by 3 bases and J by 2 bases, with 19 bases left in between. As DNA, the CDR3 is TGTGCCATCAGTGACCCGCGAGGGGGAAAATCCAACTATGGCTACACCTTC. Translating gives CAISDPRGGKSNYGYTF.

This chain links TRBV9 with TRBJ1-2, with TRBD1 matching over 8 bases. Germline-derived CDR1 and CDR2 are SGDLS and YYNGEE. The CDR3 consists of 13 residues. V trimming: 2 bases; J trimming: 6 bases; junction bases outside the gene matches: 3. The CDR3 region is CASSVGTGHGYTF. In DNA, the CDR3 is TGTGCCAGCAGCGTCGGGACAGGTCATGGCTACACCTTC.

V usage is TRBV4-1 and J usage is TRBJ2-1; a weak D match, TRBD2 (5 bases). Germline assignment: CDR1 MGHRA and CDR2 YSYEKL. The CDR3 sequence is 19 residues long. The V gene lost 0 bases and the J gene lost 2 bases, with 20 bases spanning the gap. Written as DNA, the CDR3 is TGCGCCAGCAGCCAAGACTTTCGTAGTAGCGTAAACCCCTACAATGAGCAGTTCTTC. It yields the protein CASSQDFRSSVNPYNEQFF.

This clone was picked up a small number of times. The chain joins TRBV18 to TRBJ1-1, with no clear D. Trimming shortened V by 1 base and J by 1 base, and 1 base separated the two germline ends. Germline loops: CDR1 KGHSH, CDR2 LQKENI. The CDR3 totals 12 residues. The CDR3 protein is CASSPRNTEAFF. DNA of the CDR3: TGTGCCAGCTCACCACGGAACACTGAAGCTTTCTTT.

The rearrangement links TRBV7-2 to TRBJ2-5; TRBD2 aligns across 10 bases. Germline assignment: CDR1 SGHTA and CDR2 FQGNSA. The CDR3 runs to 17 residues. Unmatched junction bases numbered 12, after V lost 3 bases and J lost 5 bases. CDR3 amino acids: CASSFQSGRAFIETQYF. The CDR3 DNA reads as TGTGCCAGCAGCTTTCAGAGCGGGAGGGCATTTATTGAGACCCAGTACTTC.

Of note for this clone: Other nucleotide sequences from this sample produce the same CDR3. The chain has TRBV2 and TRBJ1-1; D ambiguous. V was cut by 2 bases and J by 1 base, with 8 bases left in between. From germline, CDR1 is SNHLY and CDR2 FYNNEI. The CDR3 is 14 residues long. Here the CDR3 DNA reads TGTGCCAGCAGTGAACGCGGAGGGAACACTGAAGCTTTCTTT. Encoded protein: CASSERGGNTEAFF. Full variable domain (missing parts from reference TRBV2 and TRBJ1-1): EPEVTQTPSHQVTQMGQEVILRCVPISNHLYFYWYRQILGQKVEFLVSFYNNEISEKSEIFDDQFSVERPDGSNFTLKIRSTKLEDSAMYFCASSERGGNTEAFFGQGTRLTVV.

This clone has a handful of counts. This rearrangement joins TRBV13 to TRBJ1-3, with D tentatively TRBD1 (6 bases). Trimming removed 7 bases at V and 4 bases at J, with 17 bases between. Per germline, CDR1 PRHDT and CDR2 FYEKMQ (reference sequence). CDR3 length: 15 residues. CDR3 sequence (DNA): TGTGCCAGCACCCTGGGGGACACGGGGGGAAACACCATATATTTT. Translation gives CASTLGDTGGNTIYF.

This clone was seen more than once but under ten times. The CDR3 DNA is TGTGCCAGCAGCCAAGCAAGCATTCAGTACTTC. Amino acids: CASSQASIQYF. V usage is TRBV14 and J usage is TRBJ2-4; D ambiguous. Trimming left V 1 base short and J 9 bases short, with 4 bases between. Per germline, CDR1 SGHDN and CDR2 FVKESK. The CDR3 covers 11 residues.

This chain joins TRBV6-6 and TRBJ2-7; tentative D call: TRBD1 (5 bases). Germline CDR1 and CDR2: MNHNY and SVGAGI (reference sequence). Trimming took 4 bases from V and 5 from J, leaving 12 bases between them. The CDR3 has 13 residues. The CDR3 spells CASSFQGFNEQYF. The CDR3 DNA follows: TGTGCCAGCAGTTTTCAGGGCTTCAACGAGCAGTACTTC.